These T cell receptor beta chains were read from a single sample in a study of blood T cell repertoires in COVID-19. Data came from immunoSEQ multiplex PCR; TCRdb stores just in-frame clones and leaves some out. The sample gives about 200,000 clones, roughly 80% of which show up once; around 9.3% is in the top ten. Sequenced material: peripheral blood. These receptors all stem from an elderly woman with acute or convalescent COVID-19. Both conserved end residues are part of each CDR3. The D gene is left open where the match is weak. Size tells how often a clone was seen (once, few, many) or the class of an expanded clone, and some rows leave it out.

j_gene: TRBJ1-5
v_gene: TRBV2
abundance: -
d_gene: TRBD1
CDR3aa: CASSEMGGQGGQPQHF
CDR3nt: TGTGCCAGCAGTGAGATGGGGGGACAGGGAGGCCAGCCCCAGCATTTT

j_gene: TRBJ2-3
v_gene: TRBV29-1
abundance: -
d_gene: -
CDR3aa: CSVGATDTQYF
CDR3nt: TGCAGCGTTGGGGCCACAGATACGCAGTATTTT

j_gene: TRBJ1-5
v_gene: TRBV6-5
abundance: -
d_gene: TRBD1
CDR3aa: CASKRTGNQPQHF
CDR3nt: TGTGCCAGCAAACGGACAGGGAATCAGCCCCAGCATTTT

j_gene: TRBJ2-2
v_gene: TRBV11-2
abundance: -
d_gene: TRBD1
CDR3aa: CASSFTGDTGELFF
CDR3nt: TGTGCCAGCAGCTTTACAGGGGACACCGGGGAGCTGTTTTTT

j_gene: TRBJ2-5
v_gene: TRBV30
abundance: -
d_gene: -
CDR3aa: CAWSGSGDPENF
CDR3nt: TGTGCCTGGAGCGGTAGCGGAGACCCGGAGAACTTC

j_gene: TRBJ1-3
v_gene: TRBV30
abundance: -
d_gene: TRBD1
CDR3aa: CAWGTGASGNTIYF
CDR3nt: TGTGCCTGGGGGACAGGGGCTTCTGGAAACACCATATATTTT

j_gene: TRBJ1-1
v_gene: TRBV12-3/TRBV12-4
abundance: few
d_gene: -
CDR3aa: CASSPLGGTEAFF
CDR3nt: TGTGCCAGCAGCCCCCTGGGGGGGACAGAAGCTTTCTTT

j_gene: TRBJ2-2
v_gene: TRBV6-4
abundance: -
d_gene: -
CDR3aa: CASSDLYTGELFF
CDR3nt: TGTGCCAGCAGTGACTTATACACCGGGGAGCTGTTTTTT

j_gene: TRBJ2-6
v_gene: TRBV11-3
abundance: -
d_gene: TRBD1
CDR3aa: CASSPRQGAGANVLTF
CDR3nt: TGTGCCAGCAGCCCTCGACAGGGGGCCGGGGCCAACGTCCTGACTTTC

j_gene: TRBJ2-7
v_gene: TRBV28
abundance: -
d_gene: -
CDR3aa: CASSLGFQGNEQYF
CDR3nt: TGTGCCAGCAGTTTGGGATTTCAGGGGAACGAGCAGTACTTC

j_gene: TRBJ2-7
v_gene: TRBV2
abundance: few
d_gene: -
CDR3aa: CASREGPLVVAYEQYF
CDR3nt: TGTGCCAGCAGGGAAGGTCCCCTAGTGGTGGCCTACGAGCAGTACTTC

j_gene: TRBJ1-1
v_gene: TRBV7-2
abundance: -
d_gene: TRBD1
CDR3aa: CASSLGQGDTEAFF
CDR3nt: TGTGCCAGCAGCTTAGGACAGGGGGACACTGAAGCTTTCTTT

j_gene: TRBJ2-7
v_gene: TRBV5-1
abundance: -
d_gene: TRBD1
CDR3aa: CASSPGTGYSYEQYF
CDR3nt: TGCGCCAGCAGCCCCGGGACAGGTTACTCCTACGAGCAGTACTTC

j_gene: TRBJ2-7
v_gene: TRBV4-3
abundance: once
d_gene: -
CDR3aa: CASSQEQSRGTRSYEQYF
CDR3nt: TGCGCCAGCAGCCAAGAACAATCCCGGGGGACCAGGTCCTACGAGCAGTACTTC